This T cell receptor (beta chain) comes out of a study of blood T cell repertoires in COVID-19. In the study overall: PBMCs, B-cell-depleted T cells, or T cells were the source of the cDNA or gDNA that made up the material.

The ends lost 4 bases at V and 0 bases at J; junction bases unmatched: 6. Germline V gives CDR1 SGHVS, CDR2 FQNEAQ. This CDR3 has 16 residues. Clones were sequenced by immunoSEQ multiplex PCR, and TCRdb holds only the in-frame ones, with some missing. The table includes around 55,000 clones, almost 85% detected once. The material sequenced was peripheral blood. The V call is TRBV7-8, the J call TRBJ1-5; the match to TRBD1 covers 7 bases. The receptor was derived from a human donor in a cohort sampled during active COVID-19. The CDR3 protein is CASSSGTDFSNQPQHF. The CDR3 DNA reads as TGTGCCAGCAGCTCCGGGACAGATTTTAGCAATCAGCCCCAGCATTTT.